These T cell receptor beta chains were read from a single sample in a study of Ad26.COV2.S vaccination and SARS-CoV-2 variants. Using immunoSEQ multiplex PCR, the repertoire was profiled, and TCRdb retains in-frame clones only, with some absent. The sample has hundreds of thousands of clones; roughly 90% are singletons. The material was peripheral blood, obtained in a trial of Ad26.COV2.S vaccine versus placebo. The receptors stem from a person between 18 and 65 years old who received the Ad26.COV2.S COVID-19 vaccine or a placebo. CDR3s include the opening cysteine and the closing phenylalanine or tryptophan. A D gene is named only where the DNA matches it firmly. Not every row has a clone size; where given, it reads once, few, many or a size class.

d_call	j_call	clone_size	v_call	cdr3_aa	cdr3_nt
NA	TRBJ1-4	NA	TRBV5-4	CASSLAIGVLGRTNEKLFF	TGTGCCAGCAGCTTGGCCATAGGAGTTTTAGGGCGAACTAATGAAAAACTGTTTTTT
TRBD2	TRBJ2-1	NA	TRBV11-1	CASAQRGGSYNEQFF	TGTGCCAGCGCCCAGCGGGGGGGCTCCTACAATGAGCAGTTCTTC
NA	TRBJ2-7	NA	TRBV27	CASSWAPSSYEQYF	TGTGCCAGCAGCTGGGCACCCAGCTCCTACGAGCAGTACTTC
NA	TRBJ1-2	NA	TRBV6-5	CASSYDRDRGRGSYTF	TGTGCCAGCAGTTATGATCGGGATAGGGGCCGGGGGAGCTACACCTTC
NA	TRBJ1-1	NA	TRBV7-8	CASSLRQNTEAFF	TGTGCCAGCAGCTTAAGACAGAACACTGAAGCTTTCTTT
NA	TRBJ1-5	NA	TRBV7-9	CASSQDRSIPPQHF	TGTGCCAGCAGCCAGGATAGGAGCATCCCCCCCCAGCATTTT
NA	TRBJ1-4	NA	TRBV5-1	CASSFQGYNEKLFF	TGCGCCAGCAGCTTTCAGGGATATAATGAAAAACTGTTTTTT
TRBD1	TRBJ1-1	NA	TRBV24-1	CATSDPDRGNDEAFF	TGTGCCACCAGTGATCCTGACAGGGGCAATGATGAAGCTTTCTTT
NA	TRBJ1-2	NA	TRBV6-5	CASSYVESYGYTF	TGTGCCAGCAGTTACGTGGAGAGCTATGGCTACACCTTC
NA	TRBJ1-1	few	TRBV2	CASRRESNTEAFF	TGTGCCAGCAGAAGAGAATCGAACACTGAAGCTTTCTTT
TRBD1	TRBJ1-5	NA	TRBV19	CASSIEGQSNQPQHF	TGTGCCAGTAGTATAGAGGGACAGAGCAATCAGCCCCAGCATTTT
TRBD2	TRBJ2-7	few	TRBV18	CASSPSPSGASYEQYF	TGTGCCAGCTCACCAAGCCCTAGCGGGGCCTCCTACGAGCAGTACTTC
NA	TRBJ2-7	NA	TRBV9	CASSVRGGLSYEQYF	TGTGCCAGCAGCGTTCGAGGGGGTCTCTCCTACGAGCAGTACTTC
NA	TRBJ2-7	NA	TRBV5-8	CASSPGQMRIYEQYF	TGTGCCAGCAGCCCGGGGCAGATGAGGATCTACGAGCAGTACTTC
NA	TRBJ1-2	NA	TRBV5-6	CASSPLGQGDYGYTF	TGTGCCAGCAGCCCCCTGGGGCAGGGAGACTATGGCTACACCTTC
TRBD2	TRBJ2-1	NA	TRBV5-1	CASSLSREGSYNEQFF	TGCGCCAGCAGCTTGAGCCGGGAGGGCTCCTACAATGAGCAGTTCTTC
NA	TRBJ2-2	NA	TRBV30	CAWSKYVAGRTGELFF	TGTGCCTGGAGTAAGTACGTGGCAGGTCGGACCGGGGAGCTGTTTTTT
NA	TRBJ2-7	NA	TRBV12-3/TRBV12-4	CASSLGSRGEQYF	TGTGCCAGCAGTTTAGGGTCCAGAGGTGAGCAGTACTTC
NA	TRBJ1-2	NA	TRBV3-1/TRBV3-2	CASSQRGLNDYGYTF	TGTGCCAGCAGCCAACGGGGGCTAAACGACTATGGCTACACCTTC
NA	TRBJ2-3	NA	TRBV25-1	CASKASGASTDTQYF	TGTGCCAGCAAGGCATCGGGGGCGAGCACAGATACGCAGTATTTT
NA	TRBJ2-5	NA	TRBV24-1	CATSDWAQETQYF	TGTGCCACCAGTGATTGGGCGCAAGAGACCCAGTACTTC
NA	TRBJ1-2	NA	TRBV5-1	CASSSDSLYGYTF	TGCGCCAGCAGCTCAGACAGCCTCTATGGCTACACCTTC
NA	TRBJ2-5	NA	TRBV6-5	CASSYVGGETQYF	TGTGCCAGCAGTTACGTGGGAGGAGAGACCCAGTACTTC
NA	TRBJ2-7	once	TRBV5-5	CATTLSSHEQYF	TGTGCCACCACCTTATCCAGCCACGAGCAGTACTTC
TRBD2	TRBJ2-7	NA	TRBV7-2	CASSLTSGVYEQYF	TGTGCCAGCAGCCTGACTAGCGGGGTCTACGAGCAGTACTTC
TRBD1	TRBJ1-1	NA	TRBV10-3	CAIRDRKKNAEAFF	TGTGCCATCAGGGACAGGAAAAAGAATGCTGAAGCTTTCTTT
NA	TRBJ1-4	NA	TRBV4-3	CASSQGTASATNEKLFF	TGCGCCAGCAGCCAAGGGACAGCTAGTGCAACTAATGAAAAACTGTTTTTT
NA	TRBJ1-1	NA	TRBV5-1	CASSTGLGTEAFF	TGCGCCAGCAGCACCGGACTGGGCACTGAAGCTTTCTTT
NA	TRBJ2-1	NA	TRBV19	CASSIGRGTEQFF	TGTGCCAGTAGTATAGGACGAGGGACTGAGCAGTTCTTC
TRBD1	TRBJ1-2	NA	TRBV11-2	CASSFSGTASEGYTF	TGTGCCAGCAGCTTCTCCGGGACAGCCTCTGAGGGCTACACCTTC
TRBD1	TRBJ1-5	NA	TRBV15	CATSRDTGGLGQPQHF	TGTGCCACCAGCAGAGACACAGGGGGCCTGGGACAGCCCCAGCATTTT
NA	TRBJ1-2	NA	TRBV5-1	CASSLDGGGYGYTF	TGCGCCAGCAGCTTGGATGGCGGAGGGTATGGCTACACCTTC
TRBD1	TRBJ1-4	NA	TRBV4-1	CASSQAAPGTGNEKLFF	TGCGCCAGCAGCCAAGCCGCCCCCGGGACAGGGAACGAAAAACTGTTTTTT
NA	TRBJ2-1	NA	TRBV5-4	CASSLAAGSYNEQFF	TGTGCCAGCAGCTTGGCTGCGGGCAGTTACAATGAGCAGTTCTTC
NA	TRBJ2-7	NA	TRBV10-3	CAIKDALYEQYF	TGTGCCATCAAGGACGCCCTCTACGAGCAGTACTTC
NA	TRBJ1-5	few	TRBV12-2	CASRSRTGVKVDSNQPQHF	TGTGCAAGTCGCTCCCGGACAGGGGTGAAAGTCGATAGCAATCAGCCCCAGCATTTT
TRBD2	TRBJ2-1	NA	TRBV24-1	CATSDPSRTSGIYNEQFF	TGTGCCACCAGTGACCCTTCCCGGACTAGCGGGATCTACAATGAGCAGTTCTTC
TRBD2	TRBJ2-7	NA	TRBV18	CASSRDYDEQYF	TGTGCCAGCTCACGGGACTACGACGAGCAGTACTTC
TRBD2	TRBJ2-3	NA	TRBV7-3	CASSFRGGPSGDTQYF	TGTGCCAGCAGCTTCCGCGGGGGGCCCTCCGGAGATACGCAGTATTTT
NA	TRBJ1-3	once	TRBV5-1	CATLETPWSLDTIYF	TGCGCCACCCTTGAGACTCCCTGGTCCCTAGACACCATATATTTT
NA	TRBJ1-1	NA	TRBV25-1	CASSDWPMAFF	TGTGCCAGCAGTGATTGGCCCATGGCTTTCTTT
NA	TRBJ1-2	NA	TRBV5-1	CASSLVSDRGDGYTF	TGCGCCAGCAGCTTGGTGTCAGACCGGGGCGATGGCTACACCTTC
NA	TRBJ1-2	NA	TRBV4-3	CASSPHAIGRLGYTF	TGCGCCAGCAGCCCCCACGCCATTGGGAGGCTCGGCTACACCTTC
NA	TRBJ2-1	NA	TRBV4-3	CASSQERGRSRGEQFF	TGCGCCAGCAGCCAAGAAAGGGGAAGAAGTCGGGGTGAGCAGTTCTTC
NA	TRBJ1-2	NA	TRBV7-2	CASSVEDTVFPNYGYTF	TGTGCCAGCTCCGTTGAGGACACGGTTTTCCCTAACTATGGCTACACCTTC
TRBD1	TRBJ1-1	NA	TRBV27	CASSLRAGTGGIRTEAFF	TGTGCCAGCAGTTTACGCGCCGGGACAGGGGGAATACGGACTGAAGCTTTCTTT
NA	TRBJ1-1	few	TRBV29-1	CSVTQGDTEAFF	TGCAGCGTTACACAGGGAGACACTGAAGCTTTCTTT
NA	TRBJ1-3	NA	TRBV6-6	CASSSPETDTIYF	TGTGCCAGCAGTTCGCCGGAAACTGACACCATATATTTT
NA	TRBJ1-2	NA	TRBV6-4	CASSVAGKDGYTF	TGTGCCAGCAGTGTGGCAGGAAAGGATGGCTACACCTTC
NA	TRBJ2-7	NA	TRBV18	CASSPPGGEGYEQYF	TGTGCCAGCTCACCACCGGGGGGCGAGGGTTACGAGCAGTACTTC
NA	TRBJ2-7	NA	TRBV12-3/TRBV12-4	CASRPSSLYEQYF	TGTGCCAGCAGGCCCTCTAGCCTCTACGAGCAGTACTTC
TRBD2	TRBJ2-7	NA	TRBV6-5	CASRLAGYPYEQYF	TGTGCCAGCAGACTAGCGGGATACCCCTACGAGCAGTACTTC
NA	TRBJ2-7	many	TRBV3-1/TRBV3-2	CASSPGLEQYF	TGTGCCAGCAGCCCAGGACTAGAGCAGTACTTC
TRBD2	TRBJ2-3	NA	TRBV5-4	CASSATSGRVTDTQYF	TGTGCCAGCAGCGCGACTAGCGGGAGGGTTACAGATACGCAGTATTTT
NA	TRBJ2-7	NA	TRBV12-3/TRBV12-4	CASSLVSPHEQYF	TGTGCCAGCAGTTTAGTGAGTCCACACGAGCAGTACTTC